This is a list of T cell receptor beta chains from one sample in a study of blood T cell repertoires in COVID-19. The method was immunoSEQ multiplex PCR; TCRdb's version includes in-frame clones alone and lacks a portion of them. The table shows hundreds of thousands of clones, with roughly 85% occurring only once. Input material: peripheral blood. The receptor set was obtained from a human donor in a cohort sampled during active COVID-19. The CDR3 runs from the conserved cysteine through the conserved F or W. D genes are given only for firm matches. Clone size is stated in some rows and not others, as once, few, many or a class when expanded.

v_gene	abundance	j_gene	d_gene	CDR3nt	CDR3aa
TRBV24-1	-	TRBJ2-1	TRBD1	TGTGCCACCAGTGATTTCGCTCCGGGACAGAAGTTCAATGAGCAGTTCTTC	CATSDFAPGQKFNEQFF
TRBV2	once	TRBJ1-2	-	TGTGCCAGCAGTCAAAGGGAGGGGGGCTACACCTTC	CASSQREGGYTF
TRBV6-1	-	TRBJ1-1	-	TGTGCCAGCAGTGAAGCATTAAACACTGAAGCTTTCTTT	CASSEALNTEAFF
TRBV12-3/TRBV12-4	-	TRBJ1-2	-	TGTGCCAGCAGTTTCGGGAACTATGGCTACACCTTC	CASSFGNYGYTF
TRBV19	once	TRBJ2-4	TRBD1	TGTGCCAGTAGTGGGGACAGGGCCATACCAAACATTCAGTACTTC	CASSGDRAIPNIQYF
TRBV4-2	-	TRBJ1-1	-	TGTGCCAGCAGCCAAGCCGCTAGGACACCGAACACTGAAGCTTTCTTT	CASSQAARTPNTEAFF
TRBV7-9	-	TRBJ2-7	-	TGTGCCAGCAGCCCCCCGACCCCCAACTACTACGAGCAGTACTTC	CASSPPTPNYYEQYF
TRBV4-1	-	TRBJ2-6	-	TGCGCCAGCAGCAGCCGTGGAGGGGAGGTTTTTGGGGCCAACGTCCTGACTTTC	CASSSRGGEVFGANVLTF
TRBV11-1	-	TRBJ1-6	-	TGTGCCAGCAGCGCCCGGTGGGGCCGAAATTCACCCCTCCACTTT	CASSARWGRNSPLHF
TRBV18	once	TRBJ1-1	-	TGTGCCAGCTCACCTCGGGGATGGAACACTGAAGCTTTCTTT	CASSPRGWNTEAFF
TRBV6-4	-	TRBJ1-1	TRBD1	TGTGCCAGCAGTGACACCGACAGGGCCACTGAAGCTTTCTTT	CASSDTDRATEAFF
TRBV5-5	-	TRBJ2-5	TRBD2	TGTGCCAGCAGCCCGATACTAGCGGGGTACTTGGAGACCCAGTACTTC	CASSPILAGYLETQYF
TRBV27	few	TRBJ2-7	TRBD2	TGTGCCAGCAGTTTTGGGACTACCTCCTACGAGCAGTACTTC	CASSFGTTSYEQYF
TRBV9	-	TRBJ1-3	-	TGTGCCAGCAGCCCTCTTAGGCAGCTACTAAAATTCTCTGGAAACACCATATATTTT	CASSPLRQLLKFSGNTIYF
TRBV4-1	-	TRBJ1-5	-	TGCGCCAGCAGCCCGTCATACACGCAGCCCCAGCATTTT	CASSPSYTQPQHF
TRBV6-5	-	TRBJ1-2	-	TGTGCCAGCAGTTACTCAGGGGGTGAGGGCTACACCTTC	CASSYSGGEGYTF
TRBV13	-	TRBJ1-4	TRBD1	TGTGCCAGCAGCTTGAGGGGGCTGGGGGAAAAACTGTTTTTT	CASSLRGLGEKLFF
TRBV2	-	TRBJ2-7	TRBD1	TGTGCCAGCAGGAACAGGGGGAACTCCTACGAGCAGTACTTC	CASRNRGNSYEQYF
TRBV10-3	-	TRBJ2-7	TRBD1	TGTGCCATCAGTGGGGACAGGGGGTACGAGCAGTACTTC	CAISGDRGYEQYF
TRBV11-2	-	TRBJ1-1	-	TGTGCCAGCAGCCCAACAGGGAACACTGAAGCTTTCTTT	CASSPTGNTEAFF
TRBV19	-	TRBJ1-5	TRBD1	TGTGCCAGTAGTGCCGACAGGGGAGATCAGCCCCAGCATTTT	CASSADRGDQPQHF
TRBV7-9	-	TRBJ2-2	TRBD1	TGTGCCAGCAGCTTAGTTACAGGGGGGACCGGGGAGCTGTTTTTT	CASSLVTGGTGELFF
TRBV24-1	few	TRBJ2-3	-	TGTGCCACCAGTGATTTATCAGGGGACACAGATACGCAGTATTTT	CATSDLSGDTDTQYF
TRBV18	-	TRBJ2-7	-	TGTGCCAGCTCACCCAAACCGGGACTCCGCATCTACGAGCAGTACTTC	CASSPKPGLRIYEQYF
TRBV30	-	TRBJ1-1	-	TGTGCCTGGAGTGTTCTTACCTCTAGACAGGTTACCACTGAAGCTTTCTTT	CAWSVLTSRQVTTEAFF
TRBV24-1	-	TRBJ2-7	-	TGTGCCAGGGGGGGGGCCCCCCACGAGCAGTACTTC	CARGGAPHEQYF
TRBV6-6	-	TRBJ1-6	-	TGTGCCAGCAACAATTTTTCACCCCTCCACTTT	CASNNFSPLHF
TRBV7-2	-	TRBJ1-2	-	TGTGCCAGCAGCTTAGGTCCTAGTAAGGGCTACACCTTC	CASSLGPSKGYTF
TRBV27	once	TRBJ2-2	TRBD2	TGTGCCAGCAGTCCCCGTGGGGGAGGGACCGGGGAGCTGTTTTTT	CASSPRGGGTGELFF
TRBV5-6	-	TRBJ1-1	-	TGTGCCAGCAGCTTGTCTTTCGTTGTGGGTAGGGGCACTGAAGCTTTCTTT	CASSLSFVVGRGTEAFF